This passage covers 9 T cell receptor beta chains from one sample sequenced in a study of vaccination and CD4 T cells after COVID-19. The Oncomine TCR Beta short-read assay was what sequenced the DNA obtained from cultured CD4+ T cells. TCRdb passed the PCR reads through MiXCR, listing each CDR3 protein once. The sample has 9,500 to 15,000 distinct CDR3 sequences, 50% seen once. These receptors have no identified antigens. This sample's treatment: roughly ten-day PBMC culture with coronavirus spike peptide pools or control peptides (ViraFEST assay). The source material was CD4+ T cells from blood, cultured in vitro. The receptors stem from a human donor who had recovered from COVID-19.

The chain joins TRBV9 to TRBJ1-6, with a possible D match to TRBD1 (5 bases). The CDR3 totals 14 residues. With 3 bases removed from V and 10 bases from J, the gap between germline ends came to 14 bases. Germline-derived CDR1 and CDR2 are SGDLS and YYNGEE. The CDR3 reads CASSAGPQGSPLHF. The DNA of the CDR3 is TGTGCCAGCAGCGCCGGACCCCAGGGCTCACCCCTCCACTTT.

The chain is built from TRBV11-3 and TRBJ1-5; a possible D gene is TRBD1 (5 bases). The CDR3 runs to 13 residues. V was trimmed by 5 bases and J by 5 bases, leaving 10 bases between them. Germline V gene data show CDR1 as SGHNT and CDR2 as YENEEA. Here the CDR3 DNA reads TGTGCCAGCAGCCGGGACCGAGATCAGCCCCAGCATTTT. It specifies CASSRDRDQPQHF.

CDR3 sequence reads: CASTPRGGQPQHF. CDR3 DNA sequence: TGTGCCAGCACTCCCAGGGGGGGACAGCCCCAGCATTTT. The chain recombines TRBV2 with TRBJ1-5; 7 bases match TRBD1. The CDR3 sequence is 13 residues long. Germline V gene data show CDR1 as SNHLY and CDR2 as FYNNEI. V was pared by 7 bases and J by 7 bases, with 7 bases of the junction left unmatched.

The sample holds a few counts of this clonotype. V is TRBV6-5 and J is TRBJ2-1; possible D gene TRBD2, 7 bases. V was cut by 0 bases and J by 4 bases, with 16 bases left in between. CDR3 length: 17 amino acids. Germline V gene data show CDR1 as MNHEY and CDR2 as SVGAGI. The CDR3 bases are TGTGCCAGCAGTTACTCGGCGACGGGGGGCTTATACAATGAGCAGTTCTTC. Translation gives CASSYSATGGLYNEQFF.

This clonotype has just a few counts. The chain has TRBV15 and TRBJ2-4; tentatively, D is TRBD2 (5 bases). The CDR3 length is 16 residues. The ends were cut back, 0 bases at V and 6 bases at J, with 15 bases in the middle. Germline V lookup: CDR1 LNHNV, CDR2 YYDKDF (reference sequence). CDR3 sequence: CATSRDRGRGSNIQYF. The CDR3 DNA sequence: TGTGCCACCAGCAGAGATCGCGGCCGAGGGTCAAACATTCAGTACTTC.

This chain connects TRBV2 to TRBJ2-1; 7 positions match TRBD2. This CDR3 comprises 16 residues. Germline loops: CDR1 SNHLY, CDR2 FYNNEI. V was clipped by 6 bases and J by 1 base; unmatched bases: 9. CDR3 sequence reads: CASRPRLAMSYNEQFF. CDR3 bases: TGTGCCAGCAGGCCCCGACTAGCTATGTCCTACAATGAGCAGTTCTTC.

The V and J genes are TRBV12-3 or TRBV12-4 and TRBJ1-2; possibly TRBD1 for D (6 bases). V lost 3 bases, J lost 3 bases, and 14 bases lay in between. This CDR3 contains 15 residues. CDR3 amino acids: CASSFSGRGHYGYTF. CDR3 DNA: TGTGCCAGCAGTTTTTCGGGCAGGGGTCACTATGGCTACACCTTC.

The rearrangement uses TRBV5-1 and TRBJ1-1, with D possibly matching TRBD1 (6 bases). Per germline, CDR1 SGHRS and CDR2 YFSETQ. V lost 3 bases and J lost 8, with 11 bases in between. The CDR3 contains 12 residues. The CDR3 spells CASSYGQSEAFF. The CDR3 bases are TGCGCCAGCAGCTACGGACAGTCCGAAGCTTTCTTT.

This clonotype has a handful of counts. The chain combines TRBV7-9 with TRBJ2-3; no clear D. CDR1 is SEHNR and CDR2 is FQNEAQ in the germline V gene (reference sequence). V dropped 1 base and J dropped 2 bases, with 19 bases sitting between them. The CDR3 has 18 amino acids. The CDR3 here is CASSLGVWTRFNTDTQYF. In nucleotides, the CDR3 is TGTGCCAGCAGCTTAGGAGTCTGGACCAGGTTCAACACAGATACGCAGTATTTT.